The T cell receptor beta chain described here comes from a study of cytomegalovirus exposure and HLA in healthy donors. Study summary: HLA-typed donors were the source of around 77 million unique TCRs held in an early data release.

In this sample, this clone turned up a few times. Its specificity is unknown. The study's findings and limits: Across donors, most TCRs were seen rarely, yet some public ones were widespread. V- and J-gene trimming in TCR beta was tied to a missense DCLRE1C variant by an analysis performed later.

Donors were ostensibly healthy at sampling, although undocumented immune exposures were probable. The PCR was carried out with 60 Vbeta primers and 13 Jbeta primers. Only in-frame clones appear in the TCRdb table, and some are missing; sequencing was by immunoSEQ multiplex PCR. The top ten hold approximately 9.1% of the sample, which has more than 95,000 clones, under 85% seen once. V dropped 1 base and J dropped 10 bases, with 8 bases sitting between them. The V gene's germline CDR1 is MNHNS and CDR2 SASEGT. The length of the CDR3 is 13 residues. The sequenced material came from PBMCs. The rearrangement joins TRBV6-1 to TRBJ1-6, with a weak D call TRBD1 (5 bases). The TCR comes from a woman in her forties or fifties in good health and CMV-seropositive. CDR3 DNA: TGTGCCAGCAGTGAAGGTTGGGGCTCACCCCTCCACTTT. The encoded protein is CASSEGWGSPLHF.